The 14 T cell receptor beta chains in this list originate from one sample, sequenced in a study of T-cell memory formation after mild COVID-19. From the 5' RACE reads, TCRdb called clonotypes with MiXCR, one entry per CDR3 protein. Altogether roughly 500,000 distinct CDR3 sequences are present, 20% being singletons, with the ten largest covering 12%. Specimen: PBMCs or a T cell subset sorted from them (not recorded which). These receptors all stem from an adult woman who had mild COVID-19 (a few samples of this study predate the infection). Cell type and time point are not known.

This clonotype was observed a single time. The rearrangement uses TRBV12-3 or TRBV12-4 and TRBJ1-1, with D possibly being TRBD1 (5 bases). CDR3 length: 14 amino acids. With 1 base removed from V and 11 bases from J, the gap between germline ends came to 17 bases. CDR3 residues: CASSLVVVRGMAFF. The CDR3 DNA is TGTGCCAGCAGTTTAGTGGTAGTTCGGGGGATGGCTTTCTTT.

This chain connects TRBV29-1 to TRBJ2-7, with TRBD1 matching over 8 bases. J lost 5 bases, V lost 4 bases, and 10 bases had no gene match. CDR1 SQVTM and CDR2 ANQGSEA come from the germline V gene. There are 14 residues in the CDR3. The DNA of the CDR3 is TGCAGCGTTGGACCCGGGACAGGTACGCACGAGCAGTACTTC. The encoded protein is CSVGPGTGTHEQYF.

This clonotype was counted only a few times. The chain's CDR3 is CASSGTSGEETQYF. The CDR3 DNA follows: TGTGCCAGCAGCGGCACTAGCGGAGAAGAGACCCAGTACTTC. The chain combines TRBV9 with TRBJ2-5, with 8 nucleotides matching TRBD2. Germline V gene data show CDR1 as SGDLS and CDR2 as YYNGEE. The trim removed 3 bases at V and 3 bases at J, leaving 4 bases unmatched. This CDR3 is built from 14 residues.

The sample holds a few counts of this clonotype. The chain carries TRBV5-1 and TRBJ2-5; TRBD2 might be the D (7 bases). The CDR3 runs to 14 residues. The germline V gene has CDR1 SGHRS and CDR2 YFSETQ. Trimming removed 9 bases at V and 0 bases at J, with 15 bases between. The CDR3 sequence: CATARGGNQETQYF. The CDR3 DNA reads TGCGCCACCGCAAGGGGGGGGAACCAAGAGACCCAGTACTTC.

Only a few counts were recorded for this clonotype. The chain joins TRBV5-1 to TRBJ2-7; D possibly corresponds to TRBD2 (6 bases). The CDR3 totals 17 residues. Germline V gives CDR1 SGHRS, CDR2 YFSETQ. Deletions cut 1 base from V and 4 bases from J, with 21 bases between. CDR3 in DNA: TGCGCCAGCAGCTTGTACTCGCGGGGAGAGATTGGATACGAGCAGTACTTC. Amino acids: CASSLYSRGEIGYEQYF.

This clonotype was found a few times. The chain joins TRBV9 to TRBJ2-7; 9 nucleotides line up with TRBD1. V trimming: 4 bases; J trimming: 2 bases; junction bases outside the gene matches: 16. Looked up from germline, CDR1 is SGDLS and CDR2 is YYNGEE. The CDR3 is 18 residues long. The CDR3 sequence: CASSPRTGAVVSPYEQYF. The CDR3 DNA sequence: TGTGCCAGCAGCCCCAGGACAGGGGCCGTTGTGTCGCCCTACGAGCAGTACTTC.

This clonotype was counted a few times. This chain connects TRBV6-6 to TRBJ2-1; D is possibly TRBD2 (7 bases). The germline gives CDR1 MNHNY, CDR2 SVGAGI (reference sequence). V was shortened by 2 bases and J by 8 bases, with 16 bases between the two germline ends. This CDR3 comprises 15 residues. CDR3 DNA sequence: TGTGCCAGCAGTTACGGCCGGCCCGGGGGGCATGAGCAGTTCTTC. Amino acid sequence: CASSYGRPGGHEQFF.

The CDR3 DNA sequence: TGTGCCAGCAGCTTAGCGGGACACGGAAATGAAAAACTGTTTTTT. Protein: CASSLAGHGNEKLFF. J is TRBJ1-4 and V is TRBV7-9; D may be TRBD1 (6 bases). Trimming stripped 0 bases from V and 5 bases from J, with 10 bases between. CDR3 length: 15 amino acids. Germline V lookup: CDR1 SEHNR, CDR2 FQNEAQ (reference sequence).

This clonotype showed up just a few times. The V gene is TRBV29-1, the J gene TRBJ2-5; 14 bases fit TRBD2. Germline loops: CDR1 SQVTM, CDR2 ANQGSEA. CDR3 length: 17 residues. The junction had 13 bases not matched to a gene; V was cut back by 5 bases and J by 5 bases. The CDR3 spells CSVKTSGRAETPETQYF. In DNA, the CDR3 is TGCAGCGTTAAGACTAGCGGGAGGGCCGAGACTCCGGAGACCCAGTACTTC.

This chain links TRBV2 with TRBJ2-5, with a possible D match to TRBD1 (6 bases). Germline V gene data show CDR1 as SNHLY and CDR2 as FYNNEI. The CDR3 runs 14 residues. Between the trimmed V and J ends, which lost 6 bases and 1 base, there was a span of 12 bases. This CDR3 is CASSTTGIQETQYF. CDR3 nucleotide sequence: TGTGCCAGCAGCACAACAGGGATCCAAGAGACCCAGTACTTC.

This clonotype has a handful of counts. The chain links TRBV6-1 to TRBJ2-1, with D perhaps matching TRBD1 (6 bases). Germline V gives CDR1 MNHNS, CDR2 SASEGT. The CDR3 spans 14 residues. V was shortened by 2 bases and J by 7 bases, with 12 bases between the two germline ends. Here the CDR3 reads CASSELGQVNEQFF. The CDR3 bases are TGTGCCAGCAGTGAACTGGGACAAGTGAATGAGCAGTTCTTC.

This clonotype was counted ten times or more. The chain couples TRBV6-5 to TRBJ2-1; maybe TRBD1 (6 bases). V shed 0 bases and J shed 3 bases, with 6 bases lying between them. Germline CDR1 MNHEY, CDR2 SVGAGI. CDR3 length: 14 residues. This CDR3 is CASSYSDSYNEQFF. CDR3 DNA sequence: TGTGCCAGCAGTTACTCGGACAGCTACAATGAGCAGTTCTTC.

This clonotype was picked up many times. CDR3 amino acids: CASSIQGAGTQYF. DNA of the CDR3: TGTGCCAGCAGCATCCAGGGGGCGGGTACGCAGTATTTT. V and J are TRBV7-9 and TRBJ2-3; TRBD1 agrees at 8 bases. This CDR3 region has 13 residues. CDR1 and CDR2 (germline): SEHNR, FQNEAQ (reference sequence). Trimming cost V 5 bases and J 8 bases; bases outside gene matches: 6.

The sample holds a few counts of this clonotype. The chain links TRBV20-1 to TRBJ1-1, with D possibly matching TRBD1 (6 bases). The CDR3 is 13 amino acids. CDR1 and CDR2 (germline): DFQATT, SNEGSKA (reference sequence). V lost 5 bases and J lost 1, with 11 bases in between. This chain's CDR3 is CSALSGENTEAFF. In DNA, the CDR3 is TGCAGTGCTCTATCAGGGGAGAACACTGAAGCTTTCTTT.